A selection of T cell receptor beta chains follows, all from one sample in a study of neurological immune-mediated disorders. TCRdb called the 5' RACE reads again in MiXCR, with one record for every CDR3 protein. The table shows about 77,000 distinct CDR3 sequences, with around 9.9% occurring only once. The sequenced material came from PBMCs. The receptors derive from a man in his fifties or sixties in good health. CDR3s include the opening cysteine and the closing phenylalanine or tryptophan. The D gene is left open where the match is weak. Only some rows state a clone size, as once, few, many or a class for expanded clones.

D	V	J	size	CDR3	DNA
TRBD1	TRBV18	TRBJ2-3	many	CASSPPGQKDTQYF	TGTGCCAGCTCACCACCGGGACAGAAAGATACGCAGTATTTT
TRBD1	TRBV6-5	TRBJ1-1	many	CASSYSGTGGEAFF	TGTGCCAGCAGTTATTCCGGGACAGGGGGCGAAGCTTTCTTT
NA	TRBV5-5	TRBJ1-4	many	CASTFLPVEKLFF	TGTGCCAGCACTTTTCTTCCGGTGGAAAAACTGTTTTTT
NA	TRBV11-2	TRBJ2-1	many	CASEPGTITYNEQFF	TGTGCCAGTGAACCCGGGACAATAACCTACAATGAGCAGTTCTTC
NA	TRBV20-1	TRBJ1-5	many	CSARGGAGGNQPQHF	TGCAGTGCTAGAGGAGGGGCTGGTGGCAATCAGCCCCAGCATTTT
TRBD1	TRBV27	TRBJ2-3	many	CASSPLGRQGRGDTQYF	TGTGCCAGCAGTCCGTTAGGGAGACAGGGTAGGGGAGATACGCAGTATTTT
TRBD1	TRBV18	TRBJ2-2	many	CASSPSDRGFSGELFF	TGTGCCAGCTCACCATCGGACAGGGGTTTCTCCGGGGAGCTGTTTTTT
NA	TRBV6-5	TRBJ2-1	many	CASSSDSLKYNEQFF	TGTGCCAGCAGCTCGGACAGCTTAAAGTACAATGAGCAGTTCTTC
NA	TRBV5-1	TRBJ2-1	many	CASSLASNEQFF	TGCGCCAGCAGCTTGGCTAGCAATGAGCAGTTCTTC
TRBD1	TRBV4-2	TRBJ1-4	many	CASSQEGTVNEKLFF	TGTGCCAGCAGCCAAGAAGGGACAGTTAATGAAAAACTGTTTTTT
TRBD2	TRBV27	TRBJ2-1	many	CASRWTGVTSGSHNEQFF	TGTGCCAGCAGATGGACAGGGGTGACTAGCGGGAGCCACAATGAGCAGTTCTTC
TRBD2	TRBV5-1	TRBJ2-7	many	CASSLVAGGPPEQYF	TGCGCCAGCAGCTTGGTTGCGGGAGGACCCCCGGAGCAGTACTTC
NA	TRBV5-1	TRBJ1-3	many	CASSLEGRVAGNTIYF	TGCGCCAGCAGCTTGGAAGGCAGGGTGGCCGGAAACACCATATATTTT
NA	TRBV7-2	TRBJ2-3	many	CASSAKNTQYF	TGTGCCAGCAGCGCAAAGAATACGCAGTATTTT
TRBD2	TRBV7-2	TRBJ2-3	many	CASSFGRGGTDTQYF	TGTGCCAGCAGCTTCGGGCGGGGGGGGACAGATACGCAGTATTTT
NA	TRBV25-1	TRBJ1-3	few	CASSEFVGGNTIYF	TGTGCCAGCAGTGAATTCGTCGGGGGAAACACCATATATTTT
NA	TRBV6-5	TRBJ1-5	many	CASSTRVSQPQHF	TGTGCCAGCAGCACGAGGGTTAGCCAGCCCCAGCATTTT
TRBD1	TRBV5-1	TRBJ2-6	many	CASSAATGVGGANVLTF	TGCGCCAGCAGCGCCGCGACAGGGGTCGGAGGGGCCAACGTCCTGACTTTC
NA	TRBV5-1	TRBJ1-5	many	CASSLEGDNQPQHF	TGCGCCAGCAGCTTGGAAGGGGACAATCAGCCCCAGCATTTT
TRBD2	TRBV7-3	TRBJ2-7	NA	CASSEGLGHYEQYF	TGTGCCAGCAGCGAGGGACTAGGGCACTACGAGCAGTACTTC
TRBD2	TRBV7-2	TRBJ2-5	many	CASSLRLAGGRETQYF	TGTGCCAGCAGCTTACGGCTAGCGGGGGGGAGGGAGACCCAGTACTTC
NA	TRBV3-1	TRBJ1-5	many	CASSQQGWQPQHF	TGTGCCAGCAGCCAGCAGGGTTGGCAGCCCCAGCATTTT
NA	TRBV28	TRBJ2-5	many	CASSQGGETQYF	TGTGCCAGCAGTCAGGGGGGAGAGACCCAGTACTTC
NA	TRBV6-5	TRBJ2-5	many	CASSYSERDETQYF	TGTGCCAGCAGTTACTCGGAGAGAGACGAGACCCAGTACTTC
TRBD2	TRBV20-1	TRBJ2-7	many	CSARGPSGEAYEQYF	TGCAGTGCTAGGGGGCCCAGCGGGGAAGCCTACGAGCAGTACTTC
NA	TRBV7-2	TRBJ2-7	NA	CASSLIPVGYEQYF	TGTGCCAGCAGCTTAATTCCAGTGGGCTACGAGCAGTACTTC
NA	TRBV6-6	TRBJ2-2	many	CASSPGTTTLTGELFF	TGTGCCAGCAGCCCCGGGACCACAACCCTCACCGGGGAGCTGTTTTTT
NA	TRBV20-1	TRBJ2-1	many	CSARDRAGLWVNEQFF	TGCAGTGCTAGAGATCGGGCAGGGTTGTGGGTTAATGAGCAGTTCTTC
NA	TRBV5-6	TRBJ2-3	many	CASRRYGETDTQYF	TGTGCCAGCCGTAGATATGGGGAAACAGATACGCAGTATTTT
NA	TRBV7-6	TRBJ1-3	many	CASSLRPLLGNTIYF	TGTGCCAGCAGCTTACGCCCCCTCTTAGGAAACACCATATATTTT
NA	TRBV4-1	TRBJ2-2	many	CASSHLQVGTGELFF	TGCGCCAGCAGCCACCTACAGGTGGGCACCGGGGAGCTGTTTTTT
NA	TRBV5-5	TRBJ2-1	many	CASSPAGGRNNEQFF	TGTGCCAGCAGCCCGGCAGGCGGGCGAAACAATGAGCAGTTCTTC
TRBD1	TRBV5-1	TRBJ1-2	many	CASSPGDRAGYTF	TGCGCCAGCAGCCCCGGGGACAGGGCGGGCTACACCTTC
TRBD1	TRBV5-1	TRBJ1-1	many	CASSKDRGITEAFF	TGCGCCAGCAGCAAGGACAGGGGTATCACTGAAGCTTTCTTT
NA	TRBV3-1	TRBJ2-3	many	CASSQIRPADKRTSTDTQYF	TGTGCCAGCAGCCAAATCCGGCCAGCAGATAAACGGACTAGCACAGATACGCAGTATTTT
TRBD2	TRBV20-1	TRBJ2-7	many	CSTGLAGGYEQYF	TGCAGTACGGGACTAGCGGGGGGGTACGAGCAGTACTTC
NA	TRBV5-1	TRBJ1-4	many	CASSLRSDPNEKLFF	TGCGCCAGCAGCTTACGGTCTGACCCTAATGAAAAACTGTTTTTT
NA	TRBV28	TRBJ2-6	many	CASSFVQLSGANVLTF	TGTGCCAGCAGTTTCGTGCAACTCTCTGGGGCCAACGTCCTGACTTTC
NA	TRBV2	TRBJ2-4	many	CASRAGQGVGNIQYF	TGTGCCAGCAGGGCGGGGCAGGGTGTTGGTAACATTCAGTACTTC
NA	TRBV12-3/TRBV12-4	TRBJ1-6	many	CASSLGTSYNSPLHF	TGTGCCAGCAGTTTAGGGACCTCTTATAATTCACCCCTCCACTTT
TRBD2	TRBV20-1	TRBJ2-1	NA	CSARDRWTSGYNEQFF	TGCAGTGCTAGAGATCGGTGGACTAGCGGCTACAATGAGCAGTTCTTC
NA	TRBV10-3	TRBJ2-7	many	CAISDVRTGGTYEQYF	TGTGCCATCAGTGACGTACGGACAGGAGGGACCTACGAGCAGTACTTC
TRBD2	TRBV5-1	TRBJ2-3	many	CASSMGLAGGPDTQYF	TGCGCCAGCAGCATGGGACTAGCGGGGGGGCCAGATACGCAGTATTTT
TRBD2	TRBV7-3	TRBJ2-1	many	CASSLLAGRNEQFF	TGTGCCAGCAGCTTACTAGCGGGGCGGAATGAGCAGTTCTTC
TRBD2	TRBV3-1	TRBJ2-1	many	CASSQGWGLAGVHEQFF	TGTGCCAGCAGCCAAGGGTGGGGACTAGCGGGAGTTCATGAGCAGTTCTTC
TRBD1	TRBV20-1	TRBJ2-1	many	CSAGQGSYGEQFF	TGCAGTGCTGGACAGGGGTCCTATGGTGAGCAGTTCTTC
NA	TRBV15	TRBJ2-7	many	CATSREGYEQYF	TGTGCCACCAGCAGAGAGGGCTACGAGCAGTACTTC
TRBD1	TRBV6-2/TRBV6-3	TRBJ1-4	NA	CASTTGTGPSRREKLFF	TGTGCCAGCACTACCGGGACAGGGCCTTCAAGGAGGGAAAAACTGTTTTTT
NA	TRBV6-5	TRBJ2-7	once	CASRRQRDSYEQYF	TGTGCCAGCAGGCGGCAGCGAGACTCCTACGAGCAGTACTTC